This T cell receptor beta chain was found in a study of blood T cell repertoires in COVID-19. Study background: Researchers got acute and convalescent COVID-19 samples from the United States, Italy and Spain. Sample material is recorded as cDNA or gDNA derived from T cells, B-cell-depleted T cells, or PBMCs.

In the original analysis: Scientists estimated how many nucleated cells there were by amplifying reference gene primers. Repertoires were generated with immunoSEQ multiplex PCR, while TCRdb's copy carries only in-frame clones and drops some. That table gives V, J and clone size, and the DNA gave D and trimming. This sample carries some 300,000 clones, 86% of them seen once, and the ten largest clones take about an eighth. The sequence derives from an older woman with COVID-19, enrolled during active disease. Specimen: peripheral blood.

CDR3 DNA: TGTGCCACCAGGAGAACAGGGGGCGCAGGAGATACGCAGTATTTT. This translates into CATRRTGGAGDTQYF. The chain is built from TRBV15 and TRBJ2-3; TRBD1 matches at 9 bases. CDR1 is LNHNV and CDR2 is YYDKDF in the germline V gene (reference sequence). This CDR3 is built from 15 residues. V shed 6 bases, J shed 5 bases, and the junction held 9 bases outside the gene matches.